The 9 T cell receptor beta chains below come from one sample, sequenced in a study of T cells in Graves' hyperthyroidism and ophthalmopathy. RNA transcripts yielded amplified TCR beta CDR3 regions. TCR CDR3 regions were first amplified by RT-PCR with HTBI primers. TCRdb analysed the multiplex PCR reads with MiXCR anew, one entry per CDR3 protein. In the table there are approximately 200,000 distinct CDR3 sequences, about 17% of which are singletons. The sequenced sample was blood. These receptors were taken from a man between 40 and 49 years old with Graves' hyperthyroidism.

This clonotype was observed at least ten times. The rearrangement links TRBV29-1 to TRBJ2-7; no reliable D call. The CDR3 consists of 12 residues. Germline loops: CDR1 SQVTM, CDR2 ANQGSEA. V gave up 6 bases and J gave up 3 bases, with 12 bases separating them. The DNA of the CDR3 is TGCAGCGTGTATTCGGCAGGCTACGAGCAGTACTTC. Translated: CSVYSAGYEQYF.

This clonotype has at least ten counts. This chain connects TRBV7-9 to TRBJ1-2; a weak D match, TRBD1 (5 bases). Germline V gene sequence: CDR1 SEHNR, CDR2 FQNEAQ (reference sequence). Trimming removed 4 bases from V and 4 bases from J, with 13 bases in between. This CDR3 region has 14 residues. Here the CDR3 DNA reads TGTGCCAGCAGCTCCGACTGGGGGGGCTATGGCTACACCTTC. It translates to CASSSDWGGYGYTF.

In the case of this clonotype: A clone one base away is much larger, so this may be a read error. V gene TRBV5-1 combines with J gene TRBJ2-7; 7 bases are shared with TRBD1. This CDR3 is 16 amino acids long. Germline V CDR1 and CDR2: SGHRS, YFSETQ. V was clipped by 4 bases and J by 2 bases; unmatched bases: 12. Here the CDR3 DNA reads TGCGCCAGCAGCGTAACCCCGGGACAGAGGACCTACGAGCAGTACTTC. It translates to CASSVTPGQRTYEQYF.

This clonotype was recorded many times. In DNA form, the CDR3 reads TGTGCCAGCTCACCACAGGAGGGGAGCACTGAAGCTTTCTTT. Protein product: CASSPQEGSTEAFF. The rearrangement uses TRBV18 and TRBJ1-1; D possibly corresponds to TRBD1 (5 bases). V was pared by 1 base and J by 4 bases, with 10 bases between. This CDR3 region has 14 residues. Per the germline V gene, CDR1 is KGHSH and CDR2 is LQKENI.

To note about this clonotype: A much larger clone lies a single base off, so this may be a read error. The chain carries TRBV7-9 and TRBJ1-1; D is unresolved. Germline V gene lookup returns CDR1 SEHNR and CDR2 FQNEAQ (reference sequence). CDR3 length equals 12 residues. The chain's CDR3 is CASSTLNTEALF. For the CDR3, the DNA is TGTGCCAGCAGCACTTTGAACACTGAAGCTCTCTTT.

This clonotype was counted many times. CDR3 DNA: TGCAGCGTTGATAGTGGGAACTATGGCTACACCTTC. Translation: CSVDSGNYGYTF. The genes are TRBV29-1 and TRBJ1-2, with unresolved D. The CDR3 is made up of 12 amino acids. From germline, CDR1 is SQVTM and CDR2 ANQGSEA. V was pared by 3 bases and J by 2 bases, with 7 bases between.

The table lists this clonotype with a few counts. The chain carries TRBV20-1 and TRBJ2-7; D is ambiguous. Trimming left V 2 bases short and J 6 bases short, with 11 bases between. CDR3 length: 12 residues. The germline V gene encodes CDR1 DFQATT and CDR2 SNEGSKA (reference sequence). The CDR3, as DNA: TGCAGTGCTAGACCCAGGTTCGGCGAGCAGTACTTC. Translated: CSARPRFGEQYF.

J is TRBJ1-1 and V is TRBV19; D uncertain. This CDR3 spans 14 amino acids. With 4 bases removed from V and 2 bases from J, the gap between germline ends came to 11 bases. Germline CDR1 reads LNHDA; CDR2 reads SQIVND (reference sequence). The CDR3 here is CASSTPSENTEAFF. The CDR3 coding sequence is TGTGCCAGTAGTACACCCTCGGAAAACACTGAAGCTTTCTTT.

This clonotype was observed at least ten times. The rearrangement joins TRBV7-3 to TRBJ1-1; a weak D match, TRBD1 (5 bases). V lost 5 bases and J 2 bases, leaving 9 bases between the germline ends. The CDR3 consists of 13 residues. Germline V CDR1 and CDR2: SGHTA, FQGTGA. The CDR3 loop is CASSGATNTEAFF. The CDR3 nucleotides are TGTGCCAGCAGCGGGGCAACCAACACTGAAGCTTTCTTT.